These 25 T cell receptor beta chains were sequenced from one sample in a study of cytomegalovirus exposure and HLA in healthy donors. The PCR was carried out with 60 Vbeta primers and 13 Jbeta primers. Produced via immunoSEQ multiplex PCR; TCRdb's table is partial and in-frame only. The sample lists some 120,000 clones, 83% occurring once. Sequencing used PBMCs. Receptors were obtained from a woman in her thirties or forties in good health and CMV-seropositive.

The J gene is TRBJ1-6, the V gene TRBV9, with 8 bases matching TRBD1. J was trimmed by 3 bases and V by 3 bases; bases with no gene match: 2. CDR1 is SGDLS and CDR2 is YYNGEE in the germline V gene. The CDR3 length is 15 residues. The CDR3 here is CASSAGQGYNSPLHF. The CDR3 DNA sequence: TGTGCCAGCAGCGCCGGACAGGGCTATAATTCACCCCTCCACTTT.

This clone occurred once. The chain employs TRBV15 and TRBJ2-1; 8 nucleotides agree with TRBD1. The V gene end was trimmed by 3 bases and the J gene end by 8 bases; junction bases not matched to a gene: 12. Germline V gene sequence: CDR1 LNHNV, CDR2 YYDKDF (reference sequence). The CDR3 covers 16 residues. CDR3 DNA: TGTGCCACCAGCAGCAGGAGGGCAGGGGGCAGCGATGAGCAGTTCTTC. Encoded protein: CATSSRRAGGSDEQFF.

The rearrangement uses TRBV7-9 and TRBJ1-1; D may be TRBD1 (5 bases). The CDR3 is 13 amino acids. Germline assignment: CDR1 SEHNR and CDR2 FQNEAQ (reference sequence). The V end lost 2 bases, the J end lost 1 base, and 5 bases lay between the germline ends. The chain's CDR3 is CASSLQGNTEAFF. The CDR3 DNA sequence: TGTGCCAGCAGCTTACAGGGGAACACTGAAGCTTTCTTT.

The chain is built from TRBV5-1 and TRBJ1-5; D is perhaps TRBD1 (6 bases). The CDR3 extends over 13 amino acids. Germline CDR1 and CDR2: SGHRS and YFSETQ. V dropped 5 bases and J dropped 10 bases, with 16 bases sitting between them. CDR3 in DNA: TGCGCCAGCAGTCAAGGGGGGGGAGGACCCCAGCATTTT. This codes for CASSQGGGGPQHF.

The chain has TRBV29-1 and TRBJ2-7; 11 nucleotides align to TRBD1. The germline V gene has CDR1 SQVTM and CDR2 ANQGSEA. The length of the CDR3 is 16 residues. J was trimmed by 5 bases and V by 4 bases; bases with no gene match: 13. This chain's CDR3 is CSVGSSGQGVFNEQYF. The CDR3 nucleotides read TGCAGCGTTGGAAGTTCGGGACAGGGGGTCTTCAACGAGCAGTACTTC.

The chain carries TRBV6-5 and TRBJ1-1; tentative D call: TRBD1 (5 bases). The germline gives CDR1 MNHEY, CDR2 SVGAGI. V lost 6 bases and J 5 bases, leaving 16 bases between the germline ends. The CDR3 runs 14 residues. The CDR3 sequence: CASSRQGGGTEAFF. CDR3 in DNA: TGTGCCAGCAGCCGGCAGGGTGGGGGGACTGAAGCTTTCTTT.

This clone was counted once. This chain connects TRBV10-1 to TRBJ2-7; unclear D gene. Germline CDR1 and CDR2: WNHNN and SYGVQD (reference sequence). With 2 bases removed from V and 4 bases from J, the gap between germline ends came to 9 bases. The CDR3 has 13 amino acids. CDR3 DNA sequence: TGCGCCAGCAGTGAGGGTGGCTTGTACGAGCAGTACTTC. Translation: CASSEGGLYEQYF.

The chain links TRBV30 to TRBJ2-6, with 8 bases that match TRBD1. J was trimmed by 4 bases and V by 3 bases; bases with no gene match: 5. Germline V CDR1 and CDR2: GTSNPN, SVGIG (reference sequence). The CDR3 is made up of 15 amino acids. The CDR3 is CAWREQGVGANVLTF. The CDR3, as DNA: TGTGCCTGGAGGGAACAGGGGGTCGGGGCCAACGTCCTGACTTTC.

The chain joins TRBV5-6 to TRBJ2-3; a possible D gene is TRBD1 (6 bases). Trimming took 3 bases from V and 2 from J, leaving 13 bases between them. CDR3 length equals 15 residues. CDR1 and CDR2 (germline): SGHDT, YYEEEE. The CDR3 DNA is TGTGCCAGCAGCTCGACAGGAGACTACACAGATACGCAGTATTTT. It translates to CASSSTGDYTDTQYF.

The rearrangement joins TRBV11-2 to TRBJ2-2; D is undetermined. The germline gives CDR1 SGHAT, CDR2 FQNNGV. The ends were cut back, 0 bases at V and 2 bases at J, with 4 bases in the middle. This CDR3 has 14 residues. The CDR3 region has the DNA TGTGCCAGCAGCTTAGATCTTAACACCGGGGAGCTGTTTTTT. Amino acid sequence: CASSLDLNTGELFF.

The chain joins TRBV4-1 to TRBJ1-1; D might be TRBD1 (5 bases). CDR1 is MGHRA and CDR2 is YSYEKL in the germline V gene. CDR3 length: 17 amino acids. V lost 4 bases and J 0 bases, leaving 18 bases between the germline ends. The CDR3 loop reads CASSPVDGGYMNTEAFF. CDR3 coding DNA: TGCGCCAGCAGCCCGGTAGACGGGGGATATATGAACACTGAAGCTTTCTTT.

As regards this clone: At one of its ends the junction is not consistent with the germline gene, which may arise from a read error. V usage is TRBV7-7 and J usage is TRBJ2-3; 10 positions match TRBD2. The CDR3 covers 14 residues. Germline V lookup: CDR1 SSHAT, CDR2 FNYEAQ (reference sequence). CDR3 bases: TGTGCTAGCAGCCGGACTAGCGGAGATCATACGCAGTATTTT. Its protein is CASSRTSGDHTQYF.

The chain is built from TRBV28 and TRBJ2-2; D is possibly TRBD1 (6 bases). The CDR3 runs 15 residues. Between the trimmed V and J ends, which lost 6 bases and 0 bases, there was a span of 11 bases. From germline, CDR1 is MDHEN and CDR2 SYDVKM. Here the CDR3 DNA reads TGTGCCAGCAGCCAGGACAGAACGAACACCGGGGAGCTGTTTTTT. Amino acids: CASSQDRTNTGELFF.

The CDR3 DNA reads as TGTGCCAGCAGCCCCACCCCGCTGAGCTCTGGAAACACCATATATTTT. It yields the protein CASSPTPLSSGNTIYF. The rearrangement joins TRBV9 to TRBJ1-3, with D hard to call. The V and J ends lost 4 bases and 0 bases respectively, with 14 bases between them. Looked up from germline, CDR1 is SGDLS and CDR2 is YYNGEE. The CDR3 sequence is 16 residues long.

The genes are TRBV29-1 and TRBJ2-7; a possible D gene is TRBD1 (6 bases). The ends were cut back, 8 bases at V and 6 bases at J, with 23 bases in the middle. Germline V gives CDR1 SQVTM, CDR2 ANQGSEA. The CDR3 has 14 amino acids. CDR3 loop: CSTAQGQGGGEQYF. In DNA, the CDR3 is TGCAGCACGGCCCAGGGGCAGGGCGGCGGCGAGCAGTACTTC.

This clone was observed a handful of times. This chain connects TRBV9 to TRBJ1-2, with D unclear. V was shortened by 3 bases and J by 7 bases, with 13 bases between the two germline ends. Germline V gene lookup returns CDR1 SGDLS and CDR2 YYNGEE. The CDR3 totals 13 residues. For the CDR3, the DNA is TGTGCCAGCAGCGAAGGCAGAAGGAGTGGCTACACCTTC. Amino acids: CASSEGRRSGYTF.

The rearrangement links TRBV5-1 to TRBJ1-1, with D possibly TRBD1 on 5 matching bases. The CDR3 totals 14 residues. In germline, CDR1 is SGHRS, CDR2 YFSETQ. The V end lost 1 base, the J end lost 6 bases, and 13 bases lay between the germline ends. The CDR3 nucleotides are TGCGCCAGCAGCTTGATCCAGGGAGGCTCTGAAGCTTTCTTT. This sequence encodes CASSLIQGGSEAFF.

Here the CDR3 reads CASSFRDAGNQPQHF. The CDR3 region has the DNA TGTGCCAGCAGCTTCAGGGACGCGGGAAATCAGCCCCAGCATTTT. The chain couples TRBV21-1 to TRBJ1-5. TRBV21-1 is tagged as a pseudogene. CDR3 length: 15 residues.

This chain uses TRBV27 with TRBJ2-7, with 10 positions matching TRBD2. Germline-derived CDR1 and CDR2 are MNHEY and SMNVEV (reference sequence). The CDR3 has 15 amino acids. Trimming cost V 5 bases and J 3 bases; bases outside gene matches: 7. The CDR3 loop reads CASSPLSSGSYEQYF. In nucleotides, the CDR3 is TGTGCCAGCAGTCCCTTATCTAGCGGGAGCTACGAGCAGTACTTC.

The chain recombines TRBV30 with TRBJ1-6; 8 nucleotides align to TRBD1. The CDR3 extends over 14 amino acids. Germline CDR1 GTSNPN, CDR2 SVGIG (reference sequence). Trimming removed 2 bases from V and 10 bases from J; junction bases left unmatched: 7. The CDR3 DNA follows: TGTGCCTGGAGTCCCACAGGGGGAGGCTCACCCCTCCACTTT. It translates to CAWSPTGGGSPLHF.

CDR3 sequence (DNA): TGTGCCAGCAGCACAAGACAGAAAGCGAACACCGGGGAGCTGTTTTTT. It codes for CASSTRQKANTGELFF. The chain uses TRBV7-8 and TRBJ2-2; a weak D match, TRBD1 (5 bases). Trimming took 5 bases from V and 0 from J, leaving 13 bases between them. CDR3 length equals 16 residues. Germline loops: CDR1 SGHVS, CDR2 FQNEAQ. The variable domain in full, completed from reference TRBV7-8 and TRBJ2-2, reads GAGVSQSPRYKVAKRGQDVALRCDPISGHVSLFWYQQALGQGPEFLTYFQNEAQLDKSGLPSDRFFAERPEGSVSTLKIQRTQQEDSAVYLCASSTRQKANTGELFFGEGSRLTVL.

The genes are TRBV9 and TRBJ2-1, with TRBD2 identical over 8 bases. Per the germline V gene, CDR1 is SGDLS and CDR2 is YYNGEE. The length of the CDR3 is 16 residues. J lost 3 bases, V lost 0 bases, and 5 bases had no gene match. The DNA of the CDR3 is TGTGCCAGCAGCGTAGAGGCGGGAGGCCTCTACAATGAGCAGTTCTTC. The encoded protein is CASSVEAGGLYNEQFF.

This clone is a singleton in its sample. The chain recombines TRBV5-1 with TRBJ2-3, with 7 bases fitting TRBD1. The ends lost 0 bases at V and 1 base at J; junction bases unmatched: 5. The CDR3 spans 16 residues. The germline V gene has CDR1 SGHRS and CDR2 YFSETQ. CDR3 DNA: TGCGCCAGCAGCTTGGCTAGACAGGGTGGCACAGATACGCAGTATTTT. Translated: CASSLARQGGTDTQYF.

The gene calls are TRBV19 and TRBJ1-1; D unresolved. This CDR3 spans 13 amino acids. The germline V gene has CDR1 LNHDA and CDR2 SQIVND (reference sequence). V was pared by 8 bases and J by 1 base, with 11 bases between. The CDR3 DNA sequence: TGTGCCAGTTGGAACAGACAGAACACTGAAGCTTTCTTT. Translation gives CASWNRQNTEAFF.

This clone appeared once. For the CDR3, the DNA is TGTGCCAGCAGCGGCACAGGGGGGGACATTCAGTACTTC. Its protein is CASSGTGGDIQYF. This chain joins TRBV5-6 and TRBJ2-4; TRBD1 might be the D (8 bases). The germline gives CDR1 SGHDT, CDR2 YYEEEE. V lost 4 bases and J 8 bases, leaving 13 bases between the germline ends. The CDR3 consists of 13 residues.